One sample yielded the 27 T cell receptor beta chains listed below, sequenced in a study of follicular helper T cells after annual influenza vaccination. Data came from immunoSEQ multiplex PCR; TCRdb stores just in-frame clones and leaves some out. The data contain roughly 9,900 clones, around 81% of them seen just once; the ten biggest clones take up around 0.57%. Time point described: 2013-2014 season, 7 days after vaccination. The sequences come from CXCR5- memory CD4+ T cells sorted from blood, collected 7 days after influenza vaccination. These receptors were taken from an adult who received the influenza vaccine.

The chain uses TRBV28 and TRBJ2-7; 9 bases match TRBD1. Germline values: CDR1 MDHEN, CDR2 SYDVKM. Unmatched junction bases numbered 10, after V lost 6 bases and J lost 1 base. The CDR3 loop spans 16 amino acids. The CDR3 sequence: CASSSAGDRESYEQYF. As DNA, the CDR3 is TGTGCCAGCAGCTCTGCAGGGGACAGGGAGTCCTACGAGCAGTACTTC.

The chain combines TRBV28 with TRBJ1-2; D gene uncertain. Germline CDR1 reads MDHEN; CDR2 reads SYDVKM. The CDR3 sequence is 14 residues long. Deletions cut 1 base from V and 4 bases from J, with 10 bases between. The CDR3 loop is CASSLLPERYGYTF. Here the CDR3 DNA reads TGTGCCAGCAGTTTATTGCCAGAACGCTATGGCTACACCTTC.

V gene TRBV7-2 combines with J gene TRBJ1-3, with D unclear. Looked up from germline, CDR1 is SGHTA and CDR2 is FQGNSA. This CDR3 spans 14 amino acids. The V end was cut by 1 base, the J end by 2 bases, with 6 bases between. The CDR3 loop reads CASSLGSAGNTIYF. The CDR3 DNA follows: TGTGCCAGCAGCTTAGGCAGTGCTGGAAACACCATATATTTT.

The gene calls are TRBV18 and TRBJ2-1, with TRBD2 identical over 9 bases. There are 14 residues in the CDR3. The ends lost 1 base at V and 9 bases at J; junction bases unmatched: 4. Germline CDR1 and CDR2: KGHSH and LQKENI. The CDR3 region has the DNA TGTGCCAGCTCACCACTTAGCGGGAGTATTGAGCAGTTCTTC. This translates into CASSPLSGSIEQFF.

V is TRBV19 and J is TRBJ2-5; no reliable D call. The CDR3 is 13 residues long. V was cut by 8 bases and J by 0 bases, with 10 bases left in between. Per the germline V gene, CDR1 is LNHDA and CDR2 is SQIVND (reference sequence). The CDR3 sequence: CASLAQHQETQYF. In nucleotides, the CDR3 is TGTGCCAGTCTGGCGCAGCACCAAGAGACCCAGTACTTC.

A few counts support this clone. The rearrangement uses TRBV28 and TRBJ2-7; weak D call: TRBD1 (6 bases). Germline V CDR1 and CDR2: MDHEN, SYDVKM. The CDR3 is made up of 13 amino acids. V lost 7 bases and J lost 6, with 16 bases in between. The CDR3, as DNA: TGTGCCAGCACCGGGACAAGGCCCATCGAGCAGTACTTC. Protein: CASTGTRPIEQYF.

The CDR3 nucleotides read TGTGCCAGCAGCTCACCGGCTTTTGGGGATGAAAAACTGTTTTTT. Protein product: CASSSPAFGDEKLFF. The V and J genes are TRBV6-6 and TRBJ1-4; D call uncertain. Germline V gene lookup returns CDR1 MNHNY and CDR2 SVGAGI (reference sequence). CDR3 length: 15 amino acids. Trimming removed 6 bases from V and 6 bases from J, with 17 bases in between.

CDR3 nucleotides: TGTGCCAGCTCACCTAGGCAGGAGAACTATGGCTACACCTTC. Residues: CASSPRQENYGYTF. V usage is TRBV18 and J usage is TRBJ1-2, with D uncertain. CDR3 size: 14 residues. Germline CDR1 reads KGHSH; CDR2 reads LQKENI. The V end lost 3 bases, the J end lost 2 bases, and 10 bases lay between the germline ends.

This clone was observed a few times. Here the CDR3 DNA reads TGCGCCAGCAGCTTGGGGACCACCAGCTCCTACGAGCAGTACTTC. Translated, it gives CASSLGTTSSYEQYF. The genes are TRBV5-1 and TRBJ2-7; D not certain. The length of the CDR3 is 15 residues. Germline V gives CDR1 SGHRS, CDR2 YFSETQ. V lost 0 bases and J lost 0, with 10 bases in between.

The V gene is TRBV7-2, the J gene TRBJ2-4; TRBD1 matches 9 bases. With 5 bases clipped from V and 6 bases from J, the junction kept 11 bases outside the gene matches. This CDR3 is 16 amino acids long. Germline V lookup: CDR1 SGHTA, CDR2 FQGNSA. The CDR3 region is CASSPVTGGRGNIQYF. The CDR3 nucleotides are TGTGCCAGCAGCCCCGTGACAGGGGGGCGTGGAAACATTCAGTACTTC.

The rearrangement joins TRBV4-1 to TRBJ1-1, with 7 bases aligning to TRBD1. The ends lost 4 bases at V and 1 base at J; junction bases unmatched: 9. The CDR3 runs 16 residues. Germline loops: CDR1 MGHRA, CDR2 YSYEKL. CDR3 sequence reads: CASSRARTGPNTEAFF. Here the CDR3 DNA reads TGCGCCAGCAGCCGGGCCAGGACAGGCCCGAACACTGAAGCTTTCTTT.

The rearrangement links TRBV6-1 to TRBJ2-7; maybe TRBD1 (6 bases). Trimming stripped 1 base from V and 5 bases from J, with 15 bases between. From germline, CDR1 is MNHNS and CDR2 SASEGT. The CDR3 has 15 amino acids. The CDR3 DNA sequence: TGTGCCAGCAGTGAAGAGGCAGGGGAAAGGCACGAGCAGTACTTC. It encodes CASSEEAGERHEQYF.

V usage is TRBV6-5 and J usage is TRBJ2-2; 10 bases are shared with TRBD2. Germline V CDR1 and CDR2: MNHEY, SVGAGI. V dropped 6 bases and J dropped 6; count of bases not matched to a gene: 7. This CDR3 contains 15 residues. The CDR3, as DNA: TGTGCCAGCAGAGAGCGGGGGGGCAATCCCGGGGAGCTGTTTTTT. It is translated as CASRERGGNPGELFF.

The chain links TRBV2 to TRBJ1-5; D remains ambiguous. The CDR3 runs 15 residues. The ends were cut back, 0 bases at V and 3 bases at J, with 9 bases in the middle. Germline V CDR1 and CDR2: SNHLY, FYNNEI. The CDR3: CASSEALLINQPQHF. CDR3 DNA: TGTGCCAGCAGTGAAGCGCTGCTTATCAATCAGCCCCAGCATTTT.

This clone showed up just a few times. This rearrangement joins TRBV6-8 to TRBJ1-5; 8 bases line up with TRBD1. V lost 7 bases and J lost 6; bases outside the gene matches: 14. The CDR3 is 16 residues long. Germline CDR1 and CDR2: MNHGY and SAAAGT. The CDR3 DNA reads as TGTGCCAGCACCCAAAGGACAGGGCATTTAGGTCAGCCCCAGCATTTT. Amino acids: CASTQRTGHLGQPQHF.

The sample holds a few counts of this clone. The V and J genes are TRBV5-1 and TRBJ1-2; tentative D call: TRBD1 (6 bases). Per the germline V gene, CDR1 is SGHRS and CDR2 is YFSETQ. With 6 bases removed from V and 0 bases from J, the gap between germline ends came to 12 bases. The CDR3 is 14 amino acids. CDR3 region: CASKMDSSNYGYTF. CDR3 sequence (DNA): TGCGCCAGCAAGATGGACAGCTCTAACTATGGCTACACCTTC. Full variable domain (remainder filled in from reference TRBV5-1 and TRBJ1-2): KAGVTQTPRYLIKTRGQQVTLSCSPISGHRSVSWYQQTPGQGLQFLFEYFSETQRNKGNFPGRFSGRQFSNSRSEMNVSTLELGDSALYLCASKMDSSNYGYTFGSGTRLTVV.

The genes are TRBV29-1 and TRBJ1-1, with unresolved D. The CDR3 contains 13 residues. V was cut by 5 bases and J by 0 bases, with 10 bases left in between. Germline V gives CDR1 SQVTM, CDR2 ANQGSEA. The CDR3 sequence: CSVKAPLNTEAFF. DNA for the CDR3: TGCAGCGTTAAGGCACCCTTGAACACTGAAGCTTTCTTT.

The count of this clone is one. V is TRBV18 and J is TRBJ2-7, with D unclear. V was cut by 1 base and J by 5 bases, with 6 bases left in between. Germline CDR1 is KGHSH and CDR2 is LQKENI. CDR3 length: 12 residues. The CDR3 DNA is TGTGCCAGCTCACCACAAGTAAACGAGCAGTACTTC. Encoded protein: CASSPQVNEQYF. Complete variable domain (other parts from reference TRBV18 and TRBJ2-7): NAGVMQNPRHLVRRRGQEARLRCSPMKGHSHVYWYRQLPEEGLKFMVYLQKENIIDESGMPKERFSAEFPKEGPSILRIQQVVRGDSAAYFCASSPQVNEQYFGPGTRLTVT.

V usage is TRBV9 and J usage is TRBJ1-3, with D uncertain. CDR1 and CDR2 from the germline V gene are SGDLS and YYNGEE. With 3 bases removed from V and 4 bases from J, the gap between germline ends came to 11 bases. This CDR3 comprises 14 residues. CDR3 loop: CASSARSSGNTIYF. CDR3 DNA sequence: TGTGCCAGCAGCGCCCGGAGTTCGGGAAACACCATATATTTT.

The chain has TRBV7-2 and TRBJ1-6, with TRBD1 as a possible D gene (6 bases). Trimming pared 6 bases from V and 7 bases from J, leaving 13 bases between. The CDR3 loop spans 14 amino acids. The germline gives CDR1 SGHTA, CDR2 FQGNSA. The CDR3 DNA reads TGTGCCAGCAGGGGAACAGGGCACAATTCACCCCTCCACTTT. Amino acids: CASRGTGHNSPLHF.

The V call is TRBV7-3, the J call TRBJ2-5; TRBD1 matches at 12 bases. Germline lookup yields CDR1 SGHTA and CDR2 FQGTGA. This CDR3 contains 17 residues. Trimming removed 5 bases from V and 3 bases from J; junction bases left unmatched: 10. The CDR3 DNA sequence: TGTGCCAGCAGCATAGGGACAGGGGGCGCGGAGAAAGAGACCCAGTACTTC. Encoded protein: CASSIGTGGAEKETQYF.

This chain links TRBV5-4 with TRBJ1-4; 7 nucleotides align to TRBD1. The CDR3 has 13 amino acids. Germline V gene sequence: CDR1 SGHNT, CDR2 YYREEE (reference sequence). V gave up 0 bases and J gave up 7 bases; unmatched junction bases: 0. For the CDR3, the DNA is TGTGCCAGCAGCTTGGCAGGGGGTGAAAAACTGTTTTTT. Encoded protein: CASSLAGGEKLFF. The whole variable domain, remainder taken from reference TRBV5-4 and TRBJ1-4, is ETGVTQSPTHLIKTRGQQVTLRCSSQSGHNTVSWYQQALGQGPQFIFQYYREEENGRGNFPPRFSGLQFPNYSSELNVNALELDDSALYLCASSLAGGEKLFFGSGTQLSVL.

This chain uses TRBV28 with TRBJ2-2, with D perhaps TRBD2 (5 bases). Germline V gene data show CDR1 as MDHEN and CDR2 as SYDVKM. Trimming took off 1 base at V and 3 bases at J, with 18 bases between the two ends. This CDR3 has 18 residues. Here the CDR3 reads CASSLSKTRAEDTGELFF. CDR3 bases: TGTGCCAGCAGTTTATCAAAAACGAGAGCGGAGGACACCGGGGAGCTGTTTTTT.

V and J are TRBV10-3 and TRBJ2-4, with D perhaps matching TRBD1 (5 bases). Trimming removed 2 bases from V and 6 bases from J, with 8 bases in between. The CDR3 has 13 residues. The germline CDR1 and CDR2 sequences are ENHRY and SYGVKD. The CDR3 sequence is CAISERQGNIQYF. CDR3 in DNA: TGTGCCATCAGTGAGAGGCAGGGAAACATTCAGTACTTC.

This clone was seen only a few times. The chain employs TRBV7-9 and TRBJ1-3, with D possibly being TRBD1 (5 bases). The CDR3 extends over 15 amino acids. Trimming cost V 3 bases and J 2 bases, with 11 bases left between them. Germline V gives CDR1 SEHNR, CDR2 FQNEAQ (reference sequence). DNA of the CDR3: TGTGCCAGCAGCTTTGGTAGGGGCGCTGGAAACACCATATATTTT. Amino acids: CASSFGRGAGNTIYF.

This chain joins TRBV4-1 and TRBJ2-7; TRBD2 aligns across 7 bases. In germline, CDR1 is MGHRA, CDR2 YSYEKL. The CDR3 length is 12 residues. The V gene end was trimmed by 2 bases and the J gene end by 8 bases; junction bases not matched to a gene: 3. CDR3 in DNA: TGCGCCAGCAGCCAATCGGGGGGACAGCAGTACTTC. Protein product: CASSQSGGQQYF.

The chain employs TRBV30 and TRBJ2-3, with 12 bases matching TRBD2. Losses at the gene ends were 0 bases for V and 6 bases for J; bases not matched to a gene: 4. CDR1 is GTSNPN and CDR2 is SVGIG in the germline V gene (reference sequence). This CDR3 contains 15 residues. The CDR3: CAWSVPSGGADTQYF. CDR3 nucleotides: TGTGCCTGGAGTGTCCCTAGCGGGGGGGCTGATACGCAGTATTTT.